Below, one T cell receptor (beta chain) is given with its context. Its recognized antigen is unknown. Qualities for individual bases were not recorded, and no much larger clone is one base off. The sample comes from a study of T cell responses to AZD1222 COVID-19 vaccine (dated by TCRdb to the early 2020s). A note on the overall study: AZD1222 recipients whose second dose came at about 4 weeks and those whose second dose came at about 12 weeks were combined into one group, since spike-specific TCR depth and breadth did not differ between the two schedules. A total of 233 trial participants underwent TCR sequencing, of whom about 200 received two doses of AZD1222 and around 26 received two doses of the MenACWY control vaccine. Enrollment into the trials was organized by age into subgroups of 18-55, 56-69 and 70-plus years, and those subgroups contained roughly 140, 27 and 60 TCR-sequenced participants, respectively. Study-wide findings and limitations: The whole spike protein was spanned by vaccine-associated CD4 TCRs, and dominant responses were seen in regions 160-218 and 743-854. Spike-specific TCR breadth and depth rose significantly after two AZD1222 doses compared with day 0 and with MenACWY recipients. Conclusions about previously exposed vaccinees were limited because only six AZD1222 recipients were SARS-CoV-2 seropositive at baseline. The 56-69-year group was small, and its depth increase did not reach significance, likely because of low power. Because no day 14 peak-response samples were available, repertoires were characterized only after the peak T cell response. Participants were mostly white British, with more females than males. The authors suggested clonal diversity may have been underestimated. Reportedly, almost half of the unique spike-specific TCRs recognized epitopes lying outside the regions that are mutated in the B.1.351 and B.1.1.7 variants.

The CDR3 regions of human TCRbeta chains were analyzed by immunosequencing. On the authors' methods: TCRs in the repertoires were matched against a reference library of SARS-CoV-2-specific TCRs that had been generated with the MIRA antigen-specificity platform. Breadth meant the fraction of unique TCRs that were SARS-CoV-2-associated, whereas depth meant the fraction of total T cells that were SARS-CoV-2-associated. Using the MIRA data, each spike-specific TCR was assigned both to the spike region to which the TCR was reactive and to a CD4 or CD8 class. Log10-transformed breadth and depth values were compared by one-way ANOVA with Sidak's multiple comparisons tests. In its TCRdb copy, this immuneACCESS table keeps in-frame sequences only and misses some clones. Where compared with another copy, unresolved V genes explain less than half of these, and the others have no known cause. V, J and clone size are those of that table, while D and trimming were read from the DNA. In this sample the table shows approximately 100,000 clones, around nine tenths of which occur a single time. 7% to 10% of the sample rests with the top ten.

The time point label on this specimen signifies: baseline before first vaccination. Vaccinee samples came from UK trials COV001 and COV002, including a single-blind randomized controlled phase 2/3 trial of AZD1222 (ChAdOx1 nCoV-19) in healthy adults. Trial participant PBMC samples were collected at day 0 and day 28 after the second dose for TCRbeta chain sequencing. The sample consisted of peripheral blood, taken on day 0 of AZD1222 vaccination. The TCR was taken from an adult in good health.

The base sequence is TGTGCCAGCAGCTTGGGCGGGGTAAGCTCCTACAATGAGCAGTTCTTC. This codes for CASSLGGVSSYNEQFF. The chain is encoded by TRBV5-4 joined to TRBJ2-1; the D segment could be TRBD2, given 6 matching bases. V loses 0 bases of germline sequence and J loses 0 bases, and the interval between the two ends is 10 bases. For CDR1 and CDR2, the germline V gene (reference sequence) lists SGHNT and YYREEE. The CDR3 measures 16 amino acids from cysteine to phenylalanine. The only DNA kept is the CDR3, 48 bases in frame from the first base.